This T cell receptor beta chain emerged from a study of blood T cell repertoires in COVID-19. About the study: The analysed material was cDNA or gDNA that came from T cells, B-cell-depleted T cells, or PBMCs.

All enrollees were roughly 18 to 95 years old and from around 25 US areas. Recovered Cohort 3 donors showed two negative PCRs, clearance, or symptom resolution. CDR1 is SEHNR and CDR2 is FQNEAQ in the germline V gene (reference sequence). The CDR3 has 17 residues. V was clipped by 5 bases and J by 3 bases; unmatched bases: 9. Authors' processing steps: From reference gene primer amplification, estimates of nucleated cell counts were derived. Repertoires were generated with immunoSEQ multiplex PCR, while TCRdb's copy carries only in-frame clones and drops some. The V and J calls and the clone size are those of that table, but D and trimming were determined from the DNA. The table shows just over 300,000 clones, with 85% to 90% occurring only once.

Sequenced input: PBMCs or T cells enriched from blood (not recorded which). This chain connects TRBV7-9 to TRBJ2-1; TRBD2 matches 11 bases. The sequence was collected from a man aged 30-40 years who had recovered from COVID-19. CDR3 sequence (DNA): TGTGCCAGCAGCCCCCGTCGTCTAGCGGGGGGCTACAATGAGCAGTTCTTC. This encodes CASSPRRLAGGYNEQFF.